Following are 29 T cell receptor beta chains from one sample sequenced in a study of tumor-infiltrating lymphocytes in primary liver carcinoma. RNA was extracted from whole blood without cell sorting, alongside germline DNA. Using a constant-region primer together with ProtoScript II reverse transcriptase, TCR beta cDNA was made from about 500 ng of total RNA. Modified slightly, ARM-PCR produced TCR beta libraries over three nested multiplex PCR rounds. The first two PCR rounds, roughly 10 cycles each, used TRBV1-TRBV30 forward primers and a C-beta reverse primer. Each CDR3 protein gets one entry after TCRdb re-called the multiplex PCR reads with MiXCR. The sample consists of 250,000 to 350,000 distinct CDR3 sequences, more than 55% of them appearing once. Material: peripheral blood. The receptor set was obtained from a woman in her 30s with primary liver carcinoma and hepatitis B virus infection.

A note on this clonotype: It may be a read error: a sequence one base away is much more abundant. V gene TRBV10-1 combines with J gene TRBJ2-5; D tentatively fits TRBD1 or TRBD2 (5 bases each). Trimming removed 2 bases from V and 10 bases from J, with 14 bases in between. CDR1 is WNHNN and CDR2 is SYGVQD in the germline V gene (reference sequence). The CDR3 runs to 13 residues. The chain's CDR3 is CASSEPRDHDQYF. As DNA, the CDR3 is TGCGCCAGCAGTGAGCCCCGGGACCACGACCAGTACTTC.

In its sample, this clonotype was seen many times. CDR3 sequence: CASSPFTGANTEAFF. CDR3 DNA: TGTGCCAGCAGTCCCTTTACAGGGGCGAACACTGAAGCTTTCTTT. The rearrangement uses TRBV6-1 and TRBJ1-1; TRBD1 matches at 7 bases. Germline CDR1 is MNHNS and CDR2 is SASEGT. V shed 5 bases and J 1 base; nucleotides not matched to a gene: 7. CDR3 length: 15 amino acids.

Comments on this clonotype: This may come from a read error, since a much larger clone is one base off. CDR3: CASSLARRDRGQEQYF. CDR3 sequence (DNA): TGTGCCAGCAGCTTAGCACGCCGGGACAGGGGGCAAGAGCAGTACTTC. The rearrangement joins TRBV7-9 to TRBJ2-7; 12 bases are shared with TRBD1. There are 16 residues in the CDR3. Germline-derived CDR1 and CDR2 are SEHNR and FQNEAQ (reference sequence). V was pared by 0 bases and J by 7 bases, with 7 bases of the junction left unmatched.

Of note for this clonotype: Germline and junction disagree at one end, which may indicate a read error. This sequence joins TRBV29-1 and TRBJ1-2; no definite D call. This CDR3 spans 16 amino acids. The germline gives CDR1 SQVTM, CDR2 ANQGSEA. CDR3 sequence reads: CNVEDRPELTNYGYTF. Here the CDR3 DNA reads TGCAACGTTGAAGATCGGCCAGAGTTGACTAACTATGGCTACACCTTC. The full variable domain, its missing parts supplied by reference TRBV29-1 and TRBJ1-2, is SAVISQKPSRDICQRGTSLTIQCQVDSQVTMMFWYRQQPGQSLTLIATANQGSEATYESGFVIDKFPISRPNLTFSTLTVSNMSPEDSSIYLCNVEDRPELTNYGYTFGSGTRLTVV.

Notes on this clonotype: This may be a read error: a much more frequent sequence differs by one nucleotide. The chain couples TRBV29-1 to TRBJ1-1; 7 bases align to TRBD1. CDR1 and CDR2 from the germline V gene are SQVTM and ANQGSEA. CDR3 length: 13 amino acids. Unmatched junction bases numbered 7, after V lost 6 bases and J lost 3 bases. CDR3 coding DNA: TGCAGCGTCAACAGGGGCATGTACACTGAAGCTTTCTTT. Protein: CSVNRGMYTEAFF.

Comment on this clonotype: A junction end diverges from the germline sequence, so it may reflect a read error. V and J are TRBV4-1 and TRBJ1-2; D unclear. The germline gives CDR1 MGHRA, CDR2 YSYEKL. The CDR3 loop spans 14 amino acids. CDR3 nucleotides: TGCACCAGCAGCCAAGATATAACAATCTATGGTTACACCTTC. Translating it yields CTSSQDITIYGYTF.

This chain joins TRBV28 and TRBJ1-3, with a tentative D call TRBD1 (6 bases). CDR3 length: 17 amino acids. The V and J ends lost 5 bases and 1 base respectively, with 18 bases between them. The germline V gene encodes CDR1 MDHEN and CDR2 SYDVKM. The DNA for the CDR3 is TGTGCCAGCAGTACTAACCTACAGGGTCGATCTGGAAACACCATATATTTT. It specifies CASSTNLQGRSGNTIYF.

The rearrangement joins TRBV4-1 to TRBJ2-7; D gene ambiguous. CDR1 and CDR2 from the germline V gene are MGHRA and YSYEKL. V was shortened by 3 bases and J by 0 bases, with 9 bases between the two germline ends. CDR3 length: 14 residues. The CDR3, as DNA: TGCGCCAGCAGCCATTCGAACGGCTCCTACGAGCAGTACTTC. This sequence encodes CASSHSNGSYEQYF.

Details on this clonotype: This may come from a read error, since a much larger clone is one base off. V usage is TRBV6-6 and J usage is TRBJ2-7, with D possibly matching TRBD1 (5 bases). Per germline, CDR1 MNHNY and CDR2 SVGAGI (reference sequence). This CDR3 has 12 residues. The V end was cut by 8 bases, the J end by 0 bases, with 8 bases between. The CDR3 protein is CASRQISYEQYF. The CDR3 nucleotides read TGTGCCAGCCGACAGATCTCCTACGAGCAGTACTTC.

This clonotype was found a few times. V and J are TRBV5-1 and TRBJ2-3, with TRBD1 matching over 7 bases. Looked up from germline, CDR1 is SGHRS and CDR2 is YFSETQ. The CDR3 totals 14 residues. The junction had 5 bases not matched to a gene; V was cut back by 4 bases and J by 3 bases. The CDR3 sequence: CASSGDSPTDTQYF. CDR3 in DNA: TGCGCCAGCAGCGGGGACAGCCCAACAGATACGCAGTATTTT. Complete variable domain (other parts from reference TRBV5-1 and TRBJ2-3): KAGVTQTPRYLIKTRGQQVTLSCSPISGHRSVSWYQQTPGQGLQFLFEYFSETQRNKGNFPGRFSGRQFSNSRSEMNVSTLELGDSALYLCASSGDSPTDTQYFGPGTRLTVL.

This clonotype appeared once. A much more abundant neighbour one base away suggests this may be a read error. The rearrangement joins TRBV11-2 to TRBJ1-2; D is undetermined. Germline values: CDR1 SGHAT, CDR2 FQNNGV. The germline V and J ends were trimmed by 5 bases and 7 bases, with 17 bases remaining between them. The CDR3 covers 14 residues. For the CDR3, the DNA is TGTGCCAGCAGCCAGGACTCTCTCGCGGTTGGCTACACCTTC. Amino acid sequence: CASSQDSLAVGYTF. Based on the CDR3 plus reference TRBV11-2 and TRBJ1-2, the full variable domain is EAGVAQSPRYKIIEKRQSVAFWCNPISGHATLYWYQQILGQGPKLLIQFQNNGVVDDSQLPKDRFSAERLKGVDSTLKIQPAKLEDSAVYLCASSQDSLAVGYTFGSGTRLTVV.

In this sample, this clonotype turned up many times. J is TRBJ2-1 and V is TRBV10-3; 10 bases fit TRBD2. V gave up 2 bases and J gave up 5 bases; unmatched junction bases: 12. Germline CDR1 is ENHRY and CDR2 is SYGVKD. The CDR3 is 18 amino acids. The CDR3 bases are TGTGCCATCAGTGAGCGTAGGGCTAGCGGGAGTAACGACAATGAGCAGTTCTTC. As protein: CAISERRASGSNDNEQFF.

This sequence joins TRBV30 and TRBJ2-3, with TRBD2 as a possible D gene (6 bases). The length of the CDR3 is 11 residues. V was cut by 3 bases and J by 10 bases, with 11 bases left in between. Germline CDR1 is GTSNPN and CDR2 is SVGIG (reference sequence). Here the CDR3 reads CAWRLTGAQYF. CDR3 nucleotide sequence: TGTGCCTGGAGGTTAACGGGGGCGCAGTATTTT.

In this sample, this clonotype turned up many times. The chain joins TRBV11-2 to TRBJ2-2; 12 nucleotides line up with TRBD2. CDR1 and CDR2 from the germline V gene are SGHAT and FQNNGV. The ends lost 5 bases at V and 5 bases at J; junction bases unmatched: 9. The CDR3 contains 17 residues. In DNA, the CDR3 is TGTGCCAGCAGCGAGGGCGGTCTAGCGGGAGGGACCGGGGAGCTGTTTTTT. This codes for CASSEGGLAGGTGELFF.

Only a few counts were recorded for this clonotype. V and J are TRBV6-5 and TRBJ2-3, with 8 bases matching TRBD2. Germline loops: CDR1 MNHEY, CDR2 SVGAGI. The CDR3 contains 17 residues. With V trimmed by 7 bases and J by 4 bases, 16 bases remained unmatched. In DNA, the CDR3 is TGTGCCAGCAAGGCCGCCTTCCGTCGGGAGGGTGCAGATACGCAGTATTTT. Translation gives CASKAAFRREGADTQYF.

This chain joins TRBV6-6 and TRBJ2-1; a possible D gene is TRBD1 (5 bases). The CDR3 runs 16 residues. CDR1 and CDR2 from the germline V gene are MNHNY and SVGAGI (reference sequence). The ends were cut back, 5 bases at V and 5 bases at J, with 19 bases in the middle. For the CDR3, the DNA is TGTGCCAGCAGTCCAATCAACAGGCGTGACCACAATGAGCAGTTCTTC. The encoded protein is CASSPINRRDHNEQFF.

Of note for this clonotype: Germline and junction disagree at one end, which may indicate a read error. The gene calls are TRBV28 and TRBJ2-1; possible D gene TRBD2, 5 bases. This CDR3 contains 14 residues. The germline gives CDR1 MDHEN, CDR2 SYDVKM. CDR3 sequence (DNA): TGTGCCAGCAGTACACCGGGGAGCTACAATGAGCAGCTCTTC. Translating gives CASSTPGSYNEQLF.

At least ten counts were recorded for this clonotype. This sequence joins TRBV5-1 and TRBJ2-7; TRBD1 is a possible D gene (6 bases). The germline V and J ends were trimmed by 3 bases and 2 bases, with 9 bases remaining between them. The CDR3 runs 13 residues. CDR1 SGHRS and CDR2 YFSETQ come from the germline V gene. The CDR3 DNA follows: TGCGCCAGCAGCTGGGACAAGACCTACGAGCAGTACTTC. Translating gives CASSWDKTYEQYF. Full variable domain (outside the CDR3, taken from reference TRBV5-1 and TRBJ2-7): KAGVTQTPRYLIKTRGQQVTLSCSPISGHRSVSWYQQTPGQGLQFLFEYFSETQRNKGNFPGRFSGRQFSNSRSEMNVSTLELGDSALYLCASSWDKTYEQYFGPGTRLTVT.

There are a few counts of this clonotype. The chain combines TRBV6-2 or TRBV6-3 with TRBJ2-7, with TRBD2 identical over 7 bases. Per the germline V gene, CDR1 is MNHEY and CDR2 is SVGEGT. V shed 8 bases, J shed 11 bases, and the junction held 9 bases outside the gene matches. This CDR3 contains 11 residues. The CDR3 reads CASRGGGAEYF. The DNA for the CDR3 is TGTGCCAGCCGCGGGGGTGGAGCGGAGTACTTC.

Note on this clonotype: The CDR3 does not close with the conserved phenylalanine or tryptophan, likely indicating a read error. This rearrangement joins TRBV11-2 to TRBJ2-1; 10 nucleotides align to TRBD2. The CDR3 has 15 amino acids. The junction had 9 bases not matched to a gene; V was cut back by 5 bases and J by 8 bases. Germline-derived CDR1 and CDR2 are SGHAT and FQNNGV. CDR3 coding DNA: TGTGCCAGCAGCCCTTCTAGCGGGAGCCCTGATGAGCAGTTCTTG. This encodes CASSPSSGSPDEQFL.

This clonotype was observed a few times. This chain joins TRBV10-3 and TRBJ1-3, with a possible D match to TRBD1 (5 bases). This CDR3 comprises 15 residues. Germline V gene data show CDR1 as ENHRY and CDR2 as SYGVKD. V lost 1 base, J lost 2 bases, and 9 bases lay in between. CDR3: CAISEYGQTGNTIYF. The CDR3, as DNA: TGTGCCATCAGTGAGTACGGACAAACTGGAAACACCATATATTTT.

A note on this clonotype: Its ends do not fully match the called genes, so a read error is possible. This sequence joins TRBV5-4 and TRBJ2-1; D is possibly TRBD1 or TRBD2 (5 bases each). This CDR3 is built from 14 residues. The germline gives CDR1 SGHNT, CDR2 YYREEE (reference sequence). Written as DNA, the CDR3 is TGTGCCGAGGGGACGGCCAGCTCCTACAATGAGCAGTTATTC. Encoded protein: CAEGTASSYNEQLF.

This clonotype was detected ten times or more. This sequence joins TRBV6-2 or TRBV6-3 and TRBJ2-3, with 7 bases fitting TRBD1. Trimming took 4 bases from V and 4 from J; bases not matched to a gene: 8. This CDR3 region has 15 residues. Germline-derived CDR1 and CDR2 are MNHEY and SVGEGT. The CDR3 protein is CASSWDSVRPDTQYF. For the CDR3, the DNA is TGTGCCAGCAGTTGGGACAGCGTACGGCCAGATACGCAGTATTTT.

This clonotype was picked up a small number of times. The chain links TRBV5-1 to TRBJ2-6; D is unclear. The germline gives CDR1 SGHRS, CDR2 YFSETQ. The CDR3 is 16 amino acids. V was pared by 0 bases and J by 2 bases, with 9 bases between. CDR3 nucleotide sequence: TGCGCCAGCAGCTTGGGGGCTACCCCTGGGGCCAACGTCCTGACTTTC. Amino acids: CASSLGATPGANVLTF.

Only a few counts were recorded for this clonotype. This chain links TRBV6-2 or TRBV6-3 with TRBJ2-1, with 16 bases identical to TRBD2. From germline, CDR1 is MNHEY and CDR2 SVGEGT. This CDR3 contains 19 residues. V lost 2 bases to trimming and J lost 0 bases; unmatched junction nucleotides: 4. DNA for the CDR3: TGTGCCAGCAGTTACGGGGGACTAGCGGGAGGGTCCTCCTACAATGAGCAGTTCTTC. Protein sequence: CASSYGGLAGGSSYNEQFF.

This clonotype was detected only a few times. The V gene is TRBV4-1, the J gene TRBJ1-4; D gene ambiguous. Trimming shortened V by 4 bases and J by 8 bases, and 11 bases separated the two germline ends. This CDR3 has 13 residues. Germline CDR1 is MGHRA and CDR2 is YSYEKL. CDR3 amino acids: CASSPITKEKLFF. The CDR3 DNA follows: TGCGCCAGCAGCCCCATAACCAAAGAAAAACTGTTTTTT.

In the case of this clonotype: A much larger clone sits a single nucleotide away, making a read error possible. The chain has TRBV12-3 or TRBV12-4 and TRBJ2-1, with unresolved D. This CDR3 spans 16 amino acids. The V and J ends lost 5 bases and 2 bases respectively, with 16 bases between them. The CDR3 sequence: CASSPRAVLTYNEQFF. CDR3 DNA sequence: TGTGCCAGCAGTCCCCGTGCGGTACTCACCTACAATGAGCAGTTCTTC.

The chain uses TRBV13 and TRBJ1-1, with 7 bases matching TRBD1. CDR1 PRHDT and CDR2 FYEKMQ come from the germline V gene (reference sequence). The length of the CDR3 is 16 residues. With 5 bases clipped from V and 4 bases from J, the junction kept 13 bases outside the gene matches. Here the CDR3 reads CASSPWGGQMSTEAFF. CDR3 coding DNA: TGTGCCAGCAGCCCTTGGGGGGGACAGATGAGCACTGAAGCTTTCTTT.

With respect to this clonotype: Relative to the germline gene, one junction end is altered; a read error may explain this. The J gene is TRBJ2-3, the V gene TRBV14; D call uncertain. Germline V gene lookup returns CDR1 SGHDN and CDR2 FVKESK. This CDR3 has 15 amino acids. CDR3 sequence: CASSLLTGVTDTQYF. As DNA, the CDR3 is TGTGCCAGCAGCCTATTGACTGGGGTAACGGATACACAGTACTTT. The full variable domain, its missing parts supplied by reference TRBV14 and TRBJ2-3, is EAGVTQFPSHSVIEKGQTVTLRCDPISGHDNLYWYRRVMGKEIKFLLHFVKESKQDESGMPNNRFLAERTGGTYSTLKVQPAELEDSGVYFCASSLLTGVTDTQYFGPGTRLTVL.